This paragraph covers one TCR beta chain sequence. Reverse transcription of about 0.45 to 1 ug RNA was performed with random hexamers. Across 54 Vbeta and 13 Jbeta, TCR beta CDR3 was amplified with immunoSEQ multiplex PCR. TCRdb ran MiXCR on the immunoSEQ multiplex PCR reads and lists one entry per CDR3 protein. The repertoire has around 200,000 distinct CDR3 sequences, 95% of them found once; the top ten carry under 0.12%. These data originate in a study of CD8 T cells in Susac syndrome. The V gene's germline CDR1 is GTSNPN and CDR2 SVGIG (reference sequence). CDR3 size: 14 residues. The V gene end was trimmed by 5 bases and the J gene end by 5 bases; junction bases not matched to a gene: 9.

Sequenced sample: CD4+ T cells from PBMCs. The clonotype comes from a human donor in good health. V is TRBV30 and J is TRBJ2-3, with 8 nucleotides matching TRBD2. In nucleotides, the CDR3 is TGTGCCTGGGAAAGCGGGAGTCGCGGAGATACGCAGTATTTT. This encodes CAWESGSRGDTQYF.